The clone carrying this T cell receptor beta chain was counted at least ten times. Tregs were sorted as CD4+CD25+CD127-/low cells. TCRdb re-analysed the 5' RACE reads in MiXCR, keeping a single row per CDR3 protein. Of about 57,000 distinct CDR3 sequences in the sample, approximately 27% were seen once. Looked up from germline, CDR1 is DFQATT and CDR2 is SNEGSKA (reference sequence). Trimming shortened V by 0 bases and J by 8 bases, and 5 bases separated the two germline ends. CDR3 length: 11 residues. Sequences were obtained from tumor-infiltrating Tregs sorted from the breast tumor. The TCR was taken from a female donor with breast cancer. The V and J genes are TRBV20-1 and TRBJ2-1; D remains unclear. CDR3 sequence: CSARDWDEQFF. In nucleotides, the CDR3 is TGCAGTGCTAGAGATTGGGATGAGCAGTTCTTC.